This T cell receptor beta chain was recorded in a study of cytomegalovirus exposure and HLA in healthy donors. Study-level background: As an earlier analysis found, around 190 million T cells yielded 100 million to 130 million unique TCR beta sequences. From HLA-typed donors, an early data release held roughly 80 million unique TCRs.

Remarks on this clone: The target antigen is unknown.

Study-wide points: Certain indistinguishable V segments, among them TRBV6-2 and TRBV6-3, were excluded.

V was clipped by 2 bases and J by 3 bases, with 7 bases between them. Germline V gene lookup returns CDR1 GTSNPN and CDR2 SVGIG (reference sequence). The CDR3 consists of 12 residues. The PCR ran on 60 Vbeta and 13 Jbeta primers. Profiled with immunoSEQ multiplex PCR; TCRdb holds only in-frame clones, not every one. The sample shows 110,000 or so clones, over 60% of them seen only once. The clonotype was recovered from a man between 18 and 35 years old in good health and CMV-seropositive. V is TRBV30 and J is TRBJ1-1; no definite D call. The sequenced sample was PBMCs. The CDR3 DNA is TGTGCCTGGAGTTCTATCGACACTGAAGCTTTCTTT. Amino acid sequence: CAWSSIDTEAFF. The full variable domain, rest sourced from reference TRBV30 and TRBJ1-1, is SQTIHQWPATLVQPVGSPLSLECTVEGTSNPNLYWYRQAAGRGLQLLFYSVGIGQISSEVPQNLSASRPQDRQFILSSKKLLLSDSGFYLCAWSSIDTEAFFGQGTRLTVV.